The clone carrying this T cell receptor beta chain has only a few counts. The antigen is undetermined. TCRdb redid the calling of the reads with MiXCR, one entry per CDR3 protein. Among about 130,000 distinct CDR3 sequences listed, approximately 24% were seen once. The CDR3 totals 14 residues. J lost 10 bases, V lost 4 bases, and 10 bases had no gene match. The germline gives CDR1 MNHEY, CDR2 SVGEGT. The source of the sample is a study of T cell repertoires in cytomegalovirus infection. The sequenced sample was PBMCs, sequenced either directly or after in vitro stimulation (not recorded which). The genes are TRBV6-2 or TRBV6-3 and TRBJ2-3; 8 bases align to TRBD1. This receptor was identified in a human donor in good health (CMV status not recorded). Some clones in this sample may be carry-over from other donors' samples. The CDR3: CASSSASGGAAQYF. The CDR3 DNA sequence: TGTGCCAGCAGTTCCGCCTCAGGGGGCGCGGCGCAGTATTTT.